This T cell receptor beta chain was profiled in a study of T cells in Graves' hyperthyroidism and ophthalmopathy. Overall study findings and caveats: Ophthalmopathy cases were set apart from stable hyperthyroidism by a 13 V-J model. Within blood appeared most thyroid clonotypes that had expanded above 0.001.

Authors of the study amplified TCR beta CDR3 regions from RNA transcripts. HTBI primers were employed in a first-round RT-PCR of the TCR CDR3. TCRdb reprocessed the multiplex PCR reads with MiXCR, giving one entry per CDR3 protein. This sample has 730,000 or so distinct CDR3 sequences, with roughly a sixth found just once. As concerns this clonotype: Antigen: not known.

Trimming pared 7 bases from V and 0 bases from J, leaving 9 bases between. This CDR3 has 13 amino acids. The V gene's germline CDR1 is KGHSY and CDR2 FQNENV. This TCR came from a woman aged 50 to 60 with Graves' hyperthyroidism that later progressed to Graves' ophthalmopathy. The chain joins TRBV16 to TRBJ1-2; no clear D gene. The sample was blood. The CDR3 loop reads CASTHKTNYGYTF. DNA of the CDR3: TGTGCCAGCACACATAAGACTAACTATGGCTACACCTTC.